Presented here are 3 T cell receptor beta chains from one specimen sequenced in a study of blood T cell repertoires in COVID-19 (TCRdb year 2020). Receptors were amplified or captured by the immunoSEQ multiplex PCR assay. Entries here come from immuneACCESS through TCRdb and include only in-frame sequences with V and J called. Some clones fail to appear in such tables; in the studies checked, an unresolved V gene covers under half of the shortfall, and the cause of the remainder is unknown. This sample lists nearly 250,000 clones; approximately 85% were detected once. Of the sample, approximately 6% falls within the top ten clones. Sequenced material: peripheral blood. The receptors come from a woman of 80 years or more with COVID-19, enrolled during active disease.

The V gene is TRBV12-2, the J gene TRBJ2-6; the listed D gene, TRBD1, was not tested against the DNA. TRBV12-2 constitutes a pseudogene. The CDR3 loop spans 19 amino acids. The CDR3 loop is CASRLAPEQFDSGANVLTF. CDR3 in DNA: TGTGCAAGTCGCTTAGCGCCCGAACAGTTCGATTCTGGGGCCAACGTCCTGACTTTC.

This clone was found a few times. The gene calls are TRBV7-3 and TRBJ1-3; TRBD1 is a possible D gene (5 bases). Per the germline V gene, CDR1 is SGHTA and CDR2 is FQGTGA. Trimming left V 2 bases short and J 0 bases short, with 11 bases between. The CDR3 consists of 16 residues. The CDR3 DNA reads as TGTGCCAGCAGCTTAGGGCAGGGTCGCTCTGGAAACACCATATATTTT. Amino acids: CASSLGQGRSGNTIYF.

The rearrangement uses TRBV6-1 and TRBJ1-5; D is perhaps TRBD1 (6 bases). Germline V gives CDR1 MNHNS, CDR2 SASEGT. CDR3 size: 15 residues. V lost 1 base to trimming and J lost 5 bases, with 12 bases between them. CDR3 amino acids: CASSEGWTAHQPQHF. In DNA, the CDR3 is TGTGCCAGCAGTGAAGGCTGGACAGCCCATCAGCCCCAGCATTTT.